This TCR beta chain was sequenced during a study of tumor-infiltrating lymphocytes in primary liver carcinoma (dated by TCRdb to about 2017). In the study overall: Hepatocellular carcinoma (four) or combined HCC and intrahepatic cholangiocarcinoma (one) was present in the five patients, who were three men and two women aged 30 to 69 years. The tumors of the five patients were staged as T1-T3 N0M0, with maximum diameters ranging from roughly 4 to 10 cm. Roughly 3.65 to 8 million productive TCRbeta reads were obtained per sample, and no significant difference in read depth was found between tissue types. Across five regions of each liver tumor, along with adjacent normal tissue and blood, the study brought together TCRbeta repertoire sequencing, expression microarrays and whole-exome sequencing. TCRbeta repertoire sequencing covered 35 specimens from 5 patients: 25 tumor regions, 5 adjacent noncancerous liver tissues and 5 peripheral blood samples. To link TCRbeta repertoire diversity with the local molecular phenotype, the approximately 24 tumor region samples were profiled using Agilent mRNA microarrays. Reproducibility between technical replicate repertoires was high, with correlation coefficients above 0.95 and mean shared-clone rates about 0.9.

What the authors observed across the whole study: Compared with blood, tumors had a significantly larger share of the repertoire taken up by the top 250 clones (p = 0.039). Only a few patients were included in the study, and the authors note that the findings should be validated in a larger study. Repertoire overlap was found to be higher between tumor regions (mean approximately 35%) than between tumor-adjacent (approximately 17%) or tumor-blood (14%) pairs, consistent with antigen-driven expansion. Because sequencing covered only the TCR beta chain and unpaired alpha chains were not captured, true repertoire diversity is likely underestimated. Since the samples were bulk and unsorted, there was no way to compare CD4+ and CD8+ T cell repertoires. Only roughly 8-24% of top clones appeared in all five regions of a tumor, which suggests that tumor-infiltrating T cells are spatially heterogeneous.

Without any cell sorting, total RNA and DNA were co-extracted from approximately 20-30 mg of bulk tissue using the AllPrep DNA/RNA mini kit. Surgical resection was performed in China between 2015 and 2016 on about 5 patients with histopathologically diagnosed primary liver carcinoma. At the time of sampling, the patients were treatment-naive and had chronic HBV infection. Each tumor was sampled at five spatially separated regions: the tumor centre plus the superior, inferior, left-lateral and right-lateral poles. According to histology, viable tumor cells made up more than 80% of every tumor sample. Each fresh piece of tumor and adjacent tissue was cut in two, with one half stored in RNAlater at -80 degrees C and the other half sent for histology. Points on this clonotype: Its antigen is still unknown. The junction departs from the called germline gene at one end, perhaps through a read error.

TCRbeta-specific cDNA was reverse-transcribed from 500 ng total RNA using a constant-region primer and ProtoScript II reverse transcriptase. Construction of the TCRbeta libraries relied on three nested rounds of multiplex PCR, following a slightly modified ARM-PCR procedure. Multiplex TRBV1-TRBV30 forward primers and a Cbeta reverse primer were used in the first two PCR rounds, each of which was run for roughly 9 cycles. Sample barcodes and Illumina adapters were added in a final 25-cycle PCR using Deep VentR polymerase. Before sequencing, amplicons of 200-500 bp were gel-purified using a QIAquick gel extraction kit. TCRbeta amplicons were sequenced on an Illumina HiSeq 2500 with 250-bp paired-end reads. Per the source publication's procedure: Reads were quality-trimmed with Trimmomatic v0.33, and paired reads were merged with FLASH v1.2.11 to recover full CDR3 sequences. V, D and J germline segments were assigned to the rearranged TCRbeta sequences using MiGEC v1.2.1b. VDJtools v1.0.0 computed clonotype statistics and Shannon-Wiener diversity indices. To reduce sampling bias, subsequent analyses other than the diversity analysis used only the 250 most abundant clonotypes in each sample. The public reads were run again by TCRdb, first through fastp at Q25 and then through MiXCR, and only productive beta chains were kept. When rows share a CDR3 protein, they turn into one entry using the most common DNA and genes. None of the V and J calls come from the authors' own analysis; TCRdb made them. For this sample the table gives tens of thousands of distinct CDR3 sequences, of which around 64% were detected only once. The top ten hold 30% to 40% of the sample.

There are 14 amino acids in the CDR3, from cysteine to phenylalanine inclusive. The only DNA kept is the CDR3, 42 bases in frame from the first base. CDR1 and CDR2, per the germline V gene, are MNHNS and SASEGT. Sequences were obtained from liver tumor tissue from sampling region 4. In the paper's terms, the cell subset or site label means: tumor region T4, right-lateral pole. Recombination connected TRBV6-1 to TRBJ2-7, and TRBD1 matches 8 of the central bases. This sequence originates from a man aged 40-50 years with primary liver carcinoma and hepatitis B virus infection. The DNA reads as follows: TGTGCCAGCAGTGAATCCGGACAGGGCGGCGAGCAGTATTTC. It codes for CASSESGQGGEQYF.